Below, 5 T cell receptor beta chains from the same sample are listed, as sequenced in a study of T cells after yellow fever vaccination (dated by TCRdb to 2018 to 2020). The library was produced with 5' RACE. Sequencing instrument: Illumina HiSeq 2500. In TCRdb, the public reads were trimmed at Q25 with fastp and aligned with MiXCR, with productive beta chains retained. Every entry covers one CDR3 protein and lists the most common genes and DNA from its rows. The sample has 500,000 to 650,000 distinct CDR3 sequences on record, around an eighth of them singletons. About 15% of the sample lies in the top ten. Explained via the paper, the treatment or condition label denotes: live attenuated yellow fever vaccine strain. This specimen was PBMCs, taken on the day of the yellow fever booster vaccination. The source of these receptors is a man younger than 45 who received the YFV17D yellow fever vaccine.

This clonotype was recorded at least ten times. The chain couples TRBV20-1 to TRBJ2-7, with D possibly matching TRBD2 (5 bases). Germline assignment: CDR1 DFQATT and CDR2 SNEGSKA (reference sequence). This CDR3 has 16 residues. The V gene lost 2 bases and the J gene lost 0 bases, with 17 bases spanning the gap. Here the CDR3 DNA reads TGCAGTGCTAGATTTCCTCAAGCGGCATTCTCCTACGAGCAGTACTTC. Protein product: CSARFPQAAFSYEQYF.

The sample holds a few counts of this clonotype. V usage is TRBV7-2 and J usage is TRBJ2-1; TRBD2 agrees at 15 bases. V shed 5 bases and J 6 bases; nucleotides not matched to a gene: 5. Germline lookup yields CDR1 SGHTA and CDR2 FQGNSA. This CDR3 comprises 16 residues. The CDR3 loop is CASSPAGLAGGNEQFF. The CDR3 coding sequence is TGTGCCAGCAGCCCCGCGGGACTAGCGGGAGGCAATGAGCAGTTCTTC.

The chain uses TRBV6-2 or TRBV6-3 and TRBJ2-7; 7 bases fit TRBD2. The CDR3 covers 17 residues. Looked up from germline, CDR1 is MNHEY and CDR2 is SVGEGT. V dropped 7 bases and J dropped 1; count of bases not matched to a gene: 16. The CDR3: CASKGVAGLAGSYEQYF. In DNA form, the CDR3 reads TGTGCCAGCAAAGGAGTAGCGGGTTTGGCTGGTTCCTACGAGCAGTACTTC.

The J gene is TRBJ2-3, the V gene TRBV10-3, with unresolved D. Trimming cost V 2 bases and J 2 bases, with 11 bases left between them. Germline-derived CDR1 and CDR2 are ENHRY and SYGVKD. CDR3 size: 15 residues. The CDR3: CAISETGYNTDTQYF. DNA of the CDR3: TGTGCCATCAGTGAGACCGGGTACAACACAGATACGCAGTATTTT.

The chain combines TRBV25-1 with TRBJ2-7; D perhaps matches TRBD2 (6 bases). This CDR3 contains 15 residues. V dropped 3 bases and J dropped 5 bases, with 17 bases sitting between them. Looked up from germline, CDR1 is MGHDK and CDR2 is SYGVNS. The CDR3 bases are TGTGCCAGCAGTGACACCCGGCGGGGTCTGCACGAGCAGTACTTC. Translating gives CASSDTRRGLHEQYF.